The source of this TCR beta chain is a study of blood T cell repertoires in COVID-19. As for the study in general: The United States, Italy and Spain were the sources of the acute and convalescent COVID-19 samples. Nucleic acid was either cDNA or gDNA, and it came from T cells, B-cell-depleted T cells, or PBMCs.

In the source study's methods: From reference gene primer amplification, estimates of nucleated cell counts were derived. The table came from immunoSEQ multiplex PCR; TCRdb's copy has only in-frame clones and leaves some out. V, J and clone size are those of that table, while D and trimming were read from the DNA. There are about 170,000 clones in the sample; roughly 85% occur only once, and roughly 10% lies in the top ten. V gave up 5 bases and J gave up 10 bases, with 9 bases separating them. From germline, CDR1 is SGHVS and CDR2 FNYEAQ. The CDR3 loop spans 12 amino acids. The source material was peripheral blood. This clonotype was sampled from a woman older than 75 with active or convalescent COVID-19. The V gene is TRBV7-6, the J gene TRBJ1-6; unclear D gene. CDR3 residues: CASSLPLSPLHF. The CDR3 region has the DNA TGTGCCAGCAGCCTACCCCTATCACCCCTCCACTTT. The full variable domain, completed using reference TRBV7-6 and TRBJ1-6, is GAGVSQSPRYKVTKRGQDVALRCDPISGHVSLYWYRQALGQGPEFLTYFNYEAQQDKSGLPNDRFSAERPEGSISTLTIQRTEQRDSAMYRCASSLPLSPLHFGNGTRLTVT.